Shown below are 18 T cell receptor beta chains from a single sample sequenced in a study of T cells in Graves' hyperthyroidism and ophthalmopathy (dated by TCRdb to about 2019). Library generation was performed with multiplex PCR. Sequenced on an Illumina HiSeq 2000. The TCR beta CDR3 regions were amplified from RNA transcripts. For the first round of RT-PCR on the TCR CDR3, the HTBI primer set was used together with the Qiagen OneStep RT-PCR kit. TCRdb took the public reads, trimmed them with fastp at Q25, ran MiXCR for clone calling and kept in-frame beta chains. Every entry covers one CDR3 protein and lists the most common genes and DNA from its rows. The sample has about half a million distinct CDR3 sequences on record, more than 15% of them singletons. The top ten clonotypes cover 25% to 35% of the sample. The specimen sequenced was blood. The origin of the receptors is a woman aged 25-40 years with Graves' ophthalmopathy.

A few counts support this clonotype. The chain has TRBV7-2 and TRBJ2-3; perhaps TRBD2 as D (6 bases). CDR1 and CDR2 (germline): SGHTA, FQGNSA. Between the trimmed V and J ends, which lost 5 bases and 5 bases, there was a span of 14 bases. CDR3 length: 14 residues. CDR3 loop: CASSPQRVVDTQYF. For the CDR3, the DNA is TGTGCCAGCAGCCCCCAGCGGGTTGTAGATACGCAGTATTTT.

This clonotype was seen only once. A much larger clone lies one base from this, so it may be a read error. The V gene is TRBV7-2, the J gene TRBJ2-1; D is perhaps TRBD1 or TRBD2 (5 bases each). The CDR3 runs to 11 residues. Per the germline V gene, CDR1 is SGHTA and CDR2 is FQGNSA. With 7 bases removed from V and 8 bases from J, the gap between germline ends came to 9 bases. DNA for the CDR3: TGTGCCAGCATCATGGGGGATGAGCAGTTCTTC. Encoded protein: CASIMGDEQFF.

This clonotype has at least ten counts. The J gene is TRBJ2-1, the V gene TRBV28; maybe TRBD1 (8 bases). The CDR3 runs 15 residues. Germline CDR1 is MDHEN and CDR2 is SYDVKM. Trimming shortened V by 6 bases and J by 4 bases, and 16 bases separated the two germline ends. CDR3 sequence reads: CASRSNRGGYNEQFF. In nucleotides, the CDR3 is TGTGCCAGCAGGTCTAACAGGGGGGGTTACAATGAGCAGTTCTTC. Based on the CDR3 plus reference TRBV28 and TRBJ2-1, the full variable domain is DVKVTQSSRYLVKRTGEKVFLECVQDMDHENMFWYRQDPGLGLRLIYFSYDVKMKEKGDIPEGYSVSREKKERFSLILESASTNQTSMYLCASRSNRGGYNEQFFGPGTRLTVL.

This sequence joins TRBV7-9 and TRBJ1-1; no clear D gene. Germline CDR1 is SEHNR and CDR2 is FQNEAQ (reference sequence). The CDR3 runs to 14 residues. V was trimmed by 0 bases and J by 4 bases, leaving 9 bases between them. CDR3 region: CASSLASRPTEAFF. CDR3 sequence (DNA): TGTGCCAGCAGCTTAGCCAGTCGCCCCACTGAAGCTTTCTTT.

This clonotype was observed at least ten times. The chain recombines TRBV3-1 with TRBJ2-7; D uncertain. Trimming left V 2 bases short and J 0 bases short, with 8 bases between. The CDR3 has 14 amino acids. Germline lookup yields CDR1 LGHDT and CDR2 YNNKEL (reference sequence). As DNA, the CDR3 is TGTGCCAGCAGCCAACAGATGAACTCCTACGAGCAGTACTTC. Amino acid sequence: CASSQQMNSYEQYF.

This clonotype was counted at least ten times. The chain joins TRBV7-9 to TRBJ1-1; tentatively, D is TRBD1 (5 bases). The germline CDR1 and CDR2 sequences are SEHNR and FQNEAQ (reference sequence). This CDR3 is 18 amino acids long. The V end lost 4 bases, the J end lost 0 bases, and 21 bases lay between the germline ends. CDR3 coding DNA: TGTGCCAGCAGCTACCTAGGACGGAGGCAGGGTCTGAACACTGAAGCTTTCTTT. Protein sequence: CASSYLGRRQGLNTEAFF.

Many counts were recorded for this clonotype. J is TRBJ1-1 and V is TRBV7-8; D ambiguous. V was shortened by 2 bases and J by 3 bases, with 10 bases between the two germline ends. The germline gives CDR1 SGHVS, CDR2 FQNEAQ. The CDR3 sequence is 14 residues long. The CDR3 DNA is TGTGCCAGCAGCTTACTTTTCGGAGACACTGAAGCTTTCTTT. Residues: CASSLLFGDTEAFF.

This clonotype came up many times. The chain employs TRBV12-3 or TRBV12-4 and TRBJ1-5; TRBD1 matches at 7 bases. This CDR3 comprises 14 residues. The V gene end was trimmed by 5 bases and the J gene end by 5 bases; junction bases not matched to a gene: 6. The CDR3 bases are TGTGCCAGCAGTGAGATGACAGGGCATCAGCCCCAGCATTTT. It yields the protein CASSEMTGHQPQHF.

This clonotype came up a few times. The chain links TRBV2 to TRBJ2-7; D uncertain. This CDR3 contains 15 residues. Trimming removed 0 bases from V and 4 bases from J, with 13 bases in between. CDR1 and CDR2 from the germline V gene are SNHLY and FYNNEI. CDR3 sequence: CASSEARASRYEQYF. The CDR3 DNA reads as TGTGCCAGCAGTGAAGCAAGGGCCTCACGTTACGAGCAGTACTTC.

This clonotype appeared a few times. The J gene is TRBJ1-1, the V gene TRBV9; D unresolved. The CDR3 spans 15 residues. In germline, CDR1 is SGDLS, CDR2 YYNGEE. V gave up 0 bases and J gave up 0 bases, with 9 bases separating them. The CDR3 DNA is TGTGCCAGCAGCGTAGGAGGCCTGATGAACACTGAAGCTTTCTTT. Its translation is CASSVGGLMNTEAFF. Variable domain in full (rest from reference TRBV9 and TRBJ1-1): DSGVTQTPKHLITATGQRVTLRCSPRSGDLSVYWYQQSLDQGLQFLIQYYNGEERAKGNILERFSAQQFPDLHSELNLSSLELGDSALYFCASSVGGLMNTEAFFGQGTRLTVV.

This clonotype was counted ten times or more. The DNA of the CDR3 is TGCGCCAGCAGCCAAGATCCGACAGGGGCTTCGCAGTACTTC. It codes for CASSQDPTGASQYF. The chain couples TRBV4-3 to TRBJ2-7; 8 positions agree with TRBD1. This CDR3 has 14 residues. CDR1 is LGHNA and CDR2 is YSLEER in the germline V gene. V shed 0 bases, J shed 9 bases, and the junction held 7 bases outside the gene matches.

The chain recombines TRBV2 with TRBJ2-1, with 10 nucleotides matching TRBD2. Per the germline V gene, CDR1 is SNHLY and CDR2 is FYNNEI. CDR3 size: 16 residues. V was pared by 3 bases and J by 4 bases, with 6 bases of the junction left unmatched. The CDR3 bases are TGTGCCAGCAGTGACAGTGTGACTAGCGGGTACAATGAGCAGTTCTTC. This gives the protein CASSDSVTSGYNEQFF.

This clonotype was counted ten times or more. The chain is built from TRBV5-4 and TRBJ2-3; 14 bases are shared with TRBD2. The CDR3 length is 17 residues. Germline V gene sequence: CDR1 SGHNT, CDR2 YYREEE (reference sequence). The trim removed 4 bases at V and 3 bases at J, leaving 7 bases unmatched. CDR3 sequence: CASSERLAGGYTDTQYF. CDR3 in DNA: TGTGCCAGCAGCGAACGACTAGCGGGAGGGTATACAGATACGCAGTATTTT.

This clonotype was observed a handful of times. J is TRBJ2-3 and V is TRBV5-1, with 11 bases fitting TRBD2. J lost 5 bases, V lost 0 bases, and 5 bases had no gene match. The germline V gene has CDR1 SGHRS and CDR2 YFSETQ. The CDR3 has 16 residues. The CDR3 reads CASSLATSGKKDTQYF. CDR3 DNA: TGCGCCAGCAGCTTGGCGACTAGCGGGAAGAAAGATACGCAGTATTTT.

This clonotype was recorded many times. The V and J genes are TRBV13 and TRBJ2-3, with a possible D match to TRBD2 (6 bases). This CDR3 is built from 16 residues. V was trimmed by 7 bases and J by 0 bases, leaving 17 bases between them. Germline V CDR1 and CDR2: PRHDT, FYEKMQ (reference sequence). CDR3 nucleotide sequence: TGTGCCAGCAACTTCGAGCGCGGGACTAGCACAGATACGCAGTATTTT. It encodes CASNFERGTSTDTQYF.

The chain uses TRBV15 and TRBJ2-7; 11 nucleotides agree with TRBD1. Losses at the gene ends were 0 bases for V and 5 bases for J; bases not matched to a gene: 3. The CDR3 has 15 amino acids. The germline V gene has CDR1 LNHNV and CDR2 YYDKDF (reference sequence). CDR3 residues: CATSRDRTGGDEQYF. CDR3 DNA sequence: TGTGCCACCAGCAGAGATCGGACAGGGGGCGACGAGCAGTACTTC.

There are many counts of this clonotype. The DNA of the CDR3 is TGTGCCAGCACCACAGAGGGAATCGGTAATGAAAAACTGTTTTTT. This translates into CASTTEGIGNEKLFF. The chain couples TRBV28 to TRBJ1-4; D gene ambiguous. CDR1 is MDHEN and CDR2 is SYDVKM in the germline V gene. The CDR3 is made up of 15 amino acids. Between the trimmed V and J ends, which lost 7 bases and 4 bases, there was a span of 16 bases.

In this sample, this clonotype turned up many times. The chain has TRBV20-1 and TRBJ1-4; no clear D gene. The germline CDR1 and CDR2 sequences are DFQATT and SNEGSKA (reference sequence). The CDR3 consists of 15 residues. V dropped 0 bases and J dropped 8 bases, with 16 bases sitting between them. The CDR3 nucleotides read TGCAGTGCTAGAGATTTCGGAAAGACCGAGGAAAAACTGTTTTTT. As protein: CSARDFGKTEEKLFF.